This T cell receptor beta chain was sequenced in a study of neurological immune-mediated disorders. Findings of the study overall: Falling below healthy controls, multiple sclerosis showed the least TCR clonal expansion, while HTLV-1-associated myelopathy showed the most.

Germline V gene data show CDR1 as SEHNR and CDR2 as FQNEAQ (reference sequence). V shed 5 bases and J 0 bases; nucleotides not matched to a gene: 5. The CDR3 runs 15 residues. Via MiXCR, TCRdb re-called the 5' RACE reads, giving one row per CDR3 protein. This table has about 84,000 distinct CDR3 sequences, about 9.3% appearing once. The sample holds many counts of this clonotype. Its specificity is not known. The receptor was derived from a man between 40 and 49 years old in good health. Sequenced: PBMCs. The chain combines TRBV7-9 with TRBJ1-1; 8 bases match TRBD1. CDR3 sequence (DNA): TGTGCCAGCAGCCGTAGACAGGGGCTGAACACTGAAGCTTTCTTT. Protein product: CASSRRQGLNTEAFF.